One sample yielded the 7 T cell receptor beta chains listed below, sequenced in a study of blood T cell repertoires in COVID-19. Only in-frame clones appear in the TCRdb table, and some are missing; sequencing was by immunoSEQ multiplex PCR. In the table there are 130,000 or so clones, over 80% of which are singletons. The sequenced sample consisted of PBMCs or T cells enriched from blood (not recorded which). Receptor source: a woman aged 25 to 39 who had recovered from COVID-19.

This rearrangement joins TRBV28 to TRBJ1-1; weak D call: TRBD1 (5 bases). The CDR3 is 13 amino acids. Trimming took off 5 bases at V and 2 bases at J, with 9 bases between the two ends. Germline V gene sequence: CDR1 MDHEN, CDR2 SYDVKM. DNA of the CDR3: TGTGCCAGCAGTGCCGGACAAAACACTGAAGCTTTCTTT. Its translation is CASSAGQNTEAFF.

The chain couples TRBV7-3 to TRBJ2-5, with D possibly TRBD1 on 6 matching bases. The V and J ends lost 5 bases and 4 bases respectively, with 11 bases between them. This CDR3 is 13 amino acids long. Germline CDR1 and CDR2: SGHTA and FQGTGA. The CDR3 region is CASSARDTETQYF. The CDR3 nucleotides are TGTGCCAGCAGCGCCCGGGACACAGAGACCCAGTACTTC.

The chain recombines TRBV29-1 with TRBJ1-1, with D possibly TRBD1 on 5 matching bases. The CDR3 has 14 residues. The germline gives CDR1 SQVTM, CDR2 ANQGSEA. The ends were cut back, 3 bases at V and 1 base at J, with 12 bases in the middle. The CDR3 loop reads CSVDKGMQNTEAFF. The CDR3 nucleotides are TGCAGCGTTGATAAGGGGATGCAGAACACTGAAGCTTTCTTT.

This chain uses TRBV30 with TRBJ2-3, with D unresolved. The V end lost 5 bases, the J end lost 6 bases, and 6 bases lay between the germline ends. CDR1 is GTSNPN, CDR2 SVGIG, per germline (reference sequence). The CDR3 runs 10 residues. The CDR3 loop is CAWGRDTQYF. For the CDR3, the DNA is TGTGCCTGGGGCAGGGATACGCAGTATTTT.

The rearrangement links TRBV4-3 to TRBJ2-2; D is possibly TRBD2 (5 bases). The CDR3 is made up of 12 amino acids. CDR1 and CDR2 (germline): LGHNA, YSLEER. Trimming cost V 5 bases and J 5 bases, with 6 bases left between them. CDR3 DNA: TGCGCCAGCAGCACGGGAACCGGGGAGCTGTTTTTT. As protein: CASSTGTGELFF.

This sequence joins TRBV7-3 and TRBJ2-1, with 7 bases that match TRBD2. The CDR3 runs to 13 residues. V shed 4 bases and J 8 bases; nucleotides not matched to a gene: 5. The germline V gene has CDR1 SGHTA and CDR2 FQGTGA. CDR3 sequence reads: CASSSTSHDEQFF. In nucleotides, the CDR3 is TGTGCCAGCAGCTCGACTAGCCACGATGAGCAGTTCTTC.

The sample holds one count of this clone. The rearrangement joins TRBV5-6 to TRBJ2-7, with TRBD1 matching over 9 bases. Trimming at V came to 2 bases and at J to 0 bases, leaving 6 bases not matched to a gene. CDR3 size: 16 residues. Germline CDR1 is SGHDT and CDR2 is YYEEEE. The CDR3 protein is CASSLLDRGSSYEQYF. DNA for the CDR3: TGTGCCAGCAGCTTATTAGACAGGGGGAGCTCCTACGAGCAGTACTTC.